Each of the 6 T cell receptor beta chains below was sequenced from the same sample in a study of blood T cell repertoires in COVID-19. The method was immunoSEQ multiplex PCR; TCRdb's version includes in-frame clones alone and lacks a portion of them. The sample gives roughly 430,000 clones, approximately 86% of which show up once; more than 2% is in the top ten. The sample taken for sequencing was PBMCs or T cells enriched from blood (not recorded which). The receptors were sampled from a woman in her 40s with acute COVID-19.

This clone was counted a few times. The chain combines TRBV10-2 with TRBJ1-5; 8 bases match TRBD1. CDR1 WSHSY and CDR2 SAAADI come from the germline V gene. This CDR3 has 14 amino acids. The V gene end was trimmed by 6 bases and the J gene end by 2 bases; junction bases not matched to a gene: 3. For the CDR3, the DNA is TGCGCCAGCAGGGTGGGACAGGGCAATCAGCCCCAGCATTTT. Its protein product is CASRVGQGNQPQHF.

CDR3 DNA sequence: TGTGCCAGTAGTACCCAAAATAATTCACCCCTCCACTTT. Residues: CASSTQNNSPLHF. The chain links TRBV19 to TRBJ1-6; D not resolved. Germline CDR1 reads LNHDA; CDR2 reads SQIVND (reference sequence). The CDR3 has 13 amino acids. V dropped 4 bases and J dropped 5 bases, with 6 bases sitting between them.

This chain connects TRBV3-1 (or the pseudogene TRBV3-2) to TRBJ2-7, with TRBD2 as a possible D gene (6 bases). CDR3 length: 14 residues. V lost 1 base and J 7 bases, leaving 14 bases between the germline ends. Germline-derived CDR1 and CDR2 are LGHDT and YNNKEL (reference sequence). The CDR3 loop reads CASSQAQSGGEQYF. The CDR3 DNA follows: TGTGCCAGCAGCCAAGCTCAGAGTGGAGGGGAGCAGTACTTC.

The chain recombines TRBV29-1 with TRBJ2-1, with 7 bases lining up with TRBD1. CDR3 size: 14 residues. J gave up 1 base and V 4 bases, and 4 bases lay outside the gene matches. From germline, CDR1 is SQVTM and CDR2 ANQGSEA. CDR3 DNA sequence: TGCAGCGTTGGAAAGGGACAGTCCTACAATGAGCAGTTCTTC. Its protein is CSVGKGQSYNEQFF.

This clone was seen more than once but under ten times. The chain is built from TRBV18 and TRBJ1-2; D possibly corresponds to TRBD1 (6 bases). CDR3 size: 17 residues. The V gene lost 3 bases and the J gene lost 7 bases, with 24 bases spanning the gap. Germline values: CDR1 KGHSH, CDR2 LQKENI. The CDR3 DNA follows: TGTGCCAGCTCACCCGGCTCGGCAGGGGCGCCCCAAGGTGGCTACACCTTC. It is translated as CASSPGSAGAPQGGYTF.

The CDR3 region is CASSGQGGSNQPQHF. The CDR3 nucleotides read TGTGCCAGTAGTGGCCAGGGAGGCAGCAATCAGCCCCAGCATTTT. The chain uses TRBV19 and TRBJ1-5; tentatively, D is TRBD1 (5 bases). There are 15 residues in the CDR3. Germline V gene lookup returns CDR1 LNHDA and CDR2 SQIVND (reference sequence). Trimming took 5 bases from V and 1 from J, leaving 12 bases between them.